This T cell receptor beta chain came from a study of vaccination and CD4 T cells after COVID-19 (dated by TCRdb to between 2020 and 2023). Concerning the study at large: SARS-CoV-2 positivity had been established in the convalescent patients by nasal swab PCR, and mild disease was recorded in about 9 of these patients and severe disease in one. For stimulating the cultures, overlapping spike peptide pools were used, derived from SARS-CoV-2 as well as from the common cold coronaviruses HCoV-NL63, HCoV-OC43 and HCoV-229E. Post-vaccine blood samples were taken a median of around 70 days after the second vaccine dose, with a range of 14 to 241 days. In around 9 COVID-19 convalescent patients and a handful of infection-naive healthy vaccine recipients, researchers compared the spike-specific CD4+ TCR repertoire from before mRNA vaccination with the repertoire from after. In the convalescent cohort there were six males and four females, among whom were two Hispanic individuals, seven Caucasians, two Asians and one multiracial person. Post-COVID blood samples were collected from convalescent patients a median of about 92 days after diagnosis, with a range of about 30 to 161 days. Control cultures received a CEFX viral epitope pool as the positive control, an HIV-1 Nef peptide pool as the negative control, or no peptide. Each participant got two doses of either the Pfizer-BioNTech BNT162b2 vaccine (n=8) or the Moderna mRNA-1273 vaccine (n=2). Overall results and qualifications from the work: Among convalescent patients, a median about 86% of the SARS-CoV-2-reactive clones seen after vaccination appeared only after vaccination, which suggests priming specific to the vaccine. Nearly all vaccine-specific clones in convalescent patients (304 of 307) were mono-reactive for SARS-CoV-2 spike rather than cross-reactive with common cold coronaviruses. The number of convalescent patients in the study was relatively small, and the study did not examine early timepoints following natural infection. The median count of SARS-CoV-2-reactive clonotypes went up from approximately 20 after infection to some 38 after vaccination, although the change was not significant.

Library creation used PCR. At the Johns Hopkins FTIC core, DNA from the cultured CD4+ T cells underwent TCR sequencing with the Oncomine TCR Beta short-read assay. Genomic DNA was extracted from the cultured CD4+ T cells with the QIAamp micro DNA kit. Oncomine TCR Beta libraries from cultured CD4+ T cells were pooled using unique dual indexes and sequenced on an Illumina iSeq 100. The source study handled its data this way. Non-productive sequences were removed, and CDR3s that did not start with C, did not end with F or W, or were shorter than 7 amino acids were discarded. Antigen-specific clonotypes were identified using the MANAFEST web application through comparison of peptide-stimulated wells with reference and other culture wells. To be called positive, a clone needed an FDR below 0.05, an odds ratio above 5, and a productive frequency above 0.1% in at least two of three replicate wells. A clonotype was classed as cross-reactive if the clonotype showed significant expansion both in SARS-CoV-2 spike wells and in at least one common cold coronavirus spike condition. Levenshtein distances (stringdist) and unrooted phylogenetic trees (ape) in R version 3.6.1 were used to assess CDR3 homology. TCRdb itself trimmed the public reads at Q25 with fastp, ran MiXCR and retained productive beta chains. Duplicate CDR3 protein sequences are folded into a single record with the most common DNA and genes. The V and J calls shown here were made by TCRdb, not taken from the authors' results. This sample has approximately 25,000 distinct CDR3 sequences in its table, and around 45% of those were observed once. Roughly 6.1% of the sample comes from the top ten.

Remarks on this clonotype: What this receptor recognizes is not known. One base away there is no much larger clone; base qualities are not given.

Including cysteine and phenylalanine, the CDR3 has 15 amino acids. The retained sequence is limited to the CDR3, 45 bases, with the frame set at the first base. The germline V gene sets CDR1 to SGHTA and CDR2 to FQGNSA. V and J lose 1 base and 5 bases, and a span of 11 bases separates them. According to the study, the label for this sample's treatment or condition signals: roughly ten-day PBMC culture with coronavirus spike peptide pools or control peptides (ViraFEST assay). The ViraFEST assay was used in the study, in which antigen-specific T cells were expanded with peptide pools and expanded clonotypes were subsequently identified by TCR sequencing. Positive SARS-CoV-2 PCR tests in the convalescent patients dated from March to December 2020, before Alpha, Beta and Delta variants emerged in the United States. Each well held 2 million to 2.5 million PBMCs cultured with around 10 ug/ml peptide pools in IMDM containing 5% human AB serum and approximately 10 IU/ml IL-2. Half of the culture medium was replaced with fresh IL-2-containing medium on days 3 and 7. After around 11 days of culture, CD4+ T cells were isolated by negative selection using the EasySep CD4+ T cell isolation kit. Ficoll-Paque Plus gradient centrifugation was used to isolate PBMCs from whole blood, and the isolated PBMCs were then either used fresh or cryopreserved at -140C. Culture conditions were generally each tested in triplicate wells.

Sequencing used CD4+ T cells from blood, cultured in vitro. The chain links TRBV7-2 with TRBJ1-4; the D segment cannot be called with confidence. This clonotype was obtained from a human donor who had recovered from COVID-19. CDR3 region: CASSLEARSNEKLFF. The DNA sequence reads TGTGCCAGCAGCTTAGAAGCGAGGTCCAATGAAAAACTGTTTTTT.